The 15 T cell receptor beta chains reported below all come from one sample, sequenced in a study of cytomegalovirus exposure and HLA in healthy donors. TCRdb's copy holds only in-frame clones and misses some; the assay was immunoSEQ multiplex PCR. Seen here are almost 200,000 clones, about three quarters observed once, and the top ten hold around 1.2%. The sample was PBMCs. These receptors all come from a woman in her 30s in good health and CMV-seronegative.

This chain links TRBV2 with TRBJ2-7, with TRBD2 as a possible D gene (6 bases). CDR1 SNHLY and CDR2 FYNNEI come from the germline V gene. The CDR3 sequence is 18 residues long. V lost 2 bases, J lost 2 bases, and 22 bases lay in between. CDR3 DNA: TGTGCCAGCAGTGAAAGGGGAGGACTTCCCGGACTGGCCTACGAGCAGTACTTC. Its translation is CASSERGGLPGLAYEQYF.

This rearrangement joins TRBV19 to TRBJ1-1; D gene uncertain. Looked up from germline, CDR1 is LNHDA and CDR2 is SQIVND (reference sequence). This CDR3 has 14 residues. V was clipped by 3 bases and J by 1 base, with 9 bases between them. CDR3 in DNA: TGTGCCAGTAGTATTGCACACCCGAACACTGAAGCTTTCTTT. Amino acids: CASSIAHPNTEAFF.

Notes on this clone: Other DNA sequences within the sample encode an identical CDR3. The chain couples TRBV30 to TRBJ2-7, with TRBD1 matching 12 bases. The CDR3 has 14 amino acids. J lost 7 bases, V lost 4 bases, and 8 bases had no gene match. Germline CDR1 reads GTSNPN; CDR2 reads SVGIG (reference sequence). CDR3 amino acids: CAWNPGQGAGEQYF. The DNA of the CDR3 is TGTGCCTGGAACCCGGGACAGGGGGCCGGGGAGCAGTACTTC.

The chain links TRBV11-2 to TRBJ2-1; D is possibly TRBD1 (6 bases). There are 15 residues in the CDR3. Germline V lookup: CDR1 SGHAT, CDR2 FQNNGV. V lost 5 bases and J lost 3, with 14 bases in between. CDR3 residues: CASSPTDSHYNEQFF. The DNA of the CDR3 is TGTGCCAGCAGCCCCACGGACAGCCACTACAATGAGCAGTTCTTC.

V gene TRBV6-6 combines with J gene TRBJ2-1; 12 nucleotides agree with TRBD2. The CDR3 totals 16 residues. CDR1 is MNHNY, CDR2 SVGAGI, per germline (reference sequence). With V trimmed by 2 bases and J by 6 bases, 5 bases remained unmatched. CDR3 sequence reads: CASSYRASGGANEQFF. The CDR3 DNA sequence: TGTGCCAGCAGTTACAGGGCTAGCGGGGGGGCCAATGAGCAGTTCTTC.

The chain recombines TRBV5-1 with TRBJ2-1; D perhaps matches TRBD2 (6 bases). V was cut by 4 bases and J by 0 bases, with 14 bases left in between. Per germline, CDR1 SGHRS and CDR2 YFSETQ. The CDR3 extends over 16 amino acids. Here the CDR3 DNA reads TGCGCCAGCAGCCTTCTAGCGATCCCCTCCTACAATGAGCAGTTCTTC. This codes for CASSLLAIPSYNEQFF.

The J gene is TRBJ1-1, the V gene TRBV7-6; 7 nucleotides agree with TRBD1. The CDR3 extends over 16 amino acids. Germline CDR1 reads SGHVS; CDR2 reads FNYEAQ. The junction had 9 bases not matched to a gene; V was cut back by 5 bases and J by 0 bases. The CDR3 reads CASSPRQGILNTEAFF. The CDR3 DNA follows: TGTGCCAGCAGCCCCCGACAGGGTATACTGAACACTGAAGCTTTCTTT. Complete variable domain (other parts from reference TRBV7-6 and TRBJ1-1): GAGVSQSPRYKVTKRGQDVALRCDPISGHVSLYWYRQALGQGPEFLTYFNYEAQQDKSGLPNDRFSAERPEGSISTLTIQRTEQRDSAMYRCASSPRQGILNTEAFFGQGTRLTVV.

The chain joins TRBV19 to TRBJ1-2, with 12 positions matching TRBD1. This CDR3 is built from 15 residues. With V trimmed by 9 bases and J by 7 bases, 12 bases remained unmatched. Germline loops: CDR1 LNHDA, CDR2 SQIVND (reference sequence). CDR3 in DNA: TGTGCCAGCCGCTCTCCGGGACAGGGGGCTCTTGGCTACACCTTC. Its translation: CASRSPGQGALGYTF.

The chain links TRBV11-2 to TRBJ2-2, with 7 positions matching TRBD1. CDR1 SGHAT and CDR2 FQNNGV come from the germline V gene. The CDR3 runs to 17 residues. The V gene end was trimmed by 4 bases and the J gene end by 1 base; junction bases not matched to a gene: 9. The CDR3 sequence is CASSSSGAGGNTGELFF. The CDR3 DNA is TGTGCCAGCAGCTCCAGTGGGGCAGGGGGGAACACCGGGGAGCTGTTTTTT.

This chain joins TRBV5-3 and TRBJ2-1; 9 nucleotides align to TRBD2. TRBV5-3 is an ORF, with its function uncertain. After removal of 8 bases from V and 6 bases from J, the junction contained 3 bases not matched to a gene. This CDR3 region has 12 residues. In nucleotides, the CDR3 is TGTGCCAGGGAGACTAGCGGCAATGAGCAGTTCTTC. This translates into CARETSGNEQFF.

The rearrangement uses TRBV12-5 and TRBJ2-5; 12 bases map to TRBD1. Germline-derived CDR1 and CDR2 are LGHNT and FRNRAP. The J segment lost 1 base and the V segment lost 4 bases, leaving 19 bases of the junction unmatched. This CDR3 is built from 21 residues. The CDR3 protein is CASGSMRDRGRQREPQETQYF. CDR3 DNA sequence: TGTGCTAGTGGTTCGATGCGGGACAGGGGGCGCCAGCGGGAGCCCCAAGAGACCCAGTACTTC.

J is TRBJ2-7 and V is TRBV5-1, with TRBD2 identical over 11 bases. With 1 base clipped from V and 4 bases from J, the junction kept 10 bases outside the gene matches. This CDR3 spans 17 amino acids. Looked up from germline, CDR1 is SGHRS and CDR2 is YFSETQ. The CDR3 nucleotides read TGCGCCAGCAGCTTGTTAACTAGCGGGAGAAGAGGGTACGAGCAGTACTTC. It yields the protein CASSLLTSGRRGYEQYF. The full variable domain, rest sourced from reference TRBV5-1 and TRBJ2-7, is KAGVTQTPRYLIKTRGQQVTLSCSPISGHRSVSWYQQTPGQGLQFLFEYFSETQRNKGNFPGRFSGRQFSNSRSEMNVSTLELGDSALYLCASSLLTSGRRGYEQYFGPGTRLTVT.

V usage is TRBV5-3 and J usage is TRBJ1-3, with no clear D. TRBV5-3 is assigned to the ORF class and has an uncertain function. The CDR3 loop spans 15 amino acids. The V end was cut by 0 bases, the J end by 0 bases, with 7 bases between. The CDR3 DNA sequence: TGTGCCAGAAGCTTGGTGGCCAGCTCTGGAAACACCATATATTTT. This sequence encodes CARSLVASSGNTIYF.

This clone was recorded a few times. The rearrangement links TRBV28 to TRBJ1-2; tentative D call: TRBD1 (5 bases). This CDR3 is built from 12 residues. Trimming took 4 bases from V and 7 from J, leaving 10 bases between them. CDR1 and CDR2 from the germline V gene are MDHEN and SYDVKM. The CDR3 region is CASSYHQGGYTF. CDR3 DNA sequence: TGTGCCAGCAGTTACCATCAGGGTGGCTACACCTTC.

The CDR3 bases are TGTGCCAGCAGTTTATCGGGGGTAGGGTATGGCTACACCTTC. Encoded protein: CASSLSGVGYGYTF. V is TRBV28 and J is TRBJ1-2, with D perhaps matching TRBD1 (5 bases). V was cut by 1 base and J by 5 bases, with 11 bases left in between. This CDR3 comprises 14 residues. The germline gives CDR1 MDHEN, CDR2 SYDVKM.